These 32 T cell receptor beta chains share one sample of origin, sequenced in a study of T cells after posttransplantation cyclophosphamide (dated by TCRdb to about 2016). Library creation used the immunoSEQ multiplex PCR assay. The clones in this table, taken by TCRdb from immuneACCESS, are in-frame only. Not every clone is retained; where verified, under half of the shortfall comes from an unresolved V gene, and the cause of the rest is unknown. This sample includes some 10,000 clones, and none of them was observed just once. 11% to 15% of the sample is held by the ten biggest clonotypes. Interpreted using the paper, the treatment or condition label stands for: high-dose cyclophosphamide on days +3 and +4 as single-agent GVHD prophylaxis. Patients in the PTCy group got busulfan and fludarabine conditioning, a marrow graft from a related or unrelated donor, and cyclophosphamide on days +3 and +4.

Sequencing was performed on PBMCs, taken after allogeneic stem cell transplant with posttransplant cyclophosphamide. All receptors derive from a female patient aged 40-50 years who received an allogeneic stem cell transplant from a related donor, was CMV-positive, and had no GVHD. After transplantation, some T cells may belong to the graft donor instead of the recipient.

This clone was recorded many times. V and J are TRBV7-9 and TRBJ1-1; D remains ambiguous. Trimming stripped 1 base from V and 2 bases from J, with 8 bases between. The germline gives CDR1 SEHNR, CDR2 FQNEAQ (reference sequence). The CDR3 totals 14 residues. The CDR3 sequence: CASSLDDFNTEAFF. Written as DNA, the CDR3 is TGTGCCAGCAGCTTAGACGACTTCAACACTGAAGCTTTCTTT. Based on the CDR3 plus reference TRBV7-9 and TRBJ1-1, the full variable domain is DTGVSQNPRHKITKRGQNVTFRCDPISEHNRLYWYRQTLGQGPEFLTYFQNEAQLEKSRLLSDRFSAERPKGSFSTLEIQRTEQGDSAMYLCASSLDDFNTEAFFGQGTRLTVV.

In its sample, this clone was seen many times. The chain employs TRBV5-1 and TRBJ2-3, with TRBD2 identical over 11 bases. Losses at the gene ends were 0 bases for V and 0 bases for J; bases not matched to a gene: 3. Per germline, CDR1 SGHRS and CDR2 YFSETQ. The CDR3 runs 17 residues. CDR3 nucleotide sequence: TGCGCCAGCAGCTTGGTGACTAGCGGGAAAAGCACAGATACGCAGTATTTT. Translated: CASSLVTSGKSTDTQYF.

This clone occurred many times. The chain joins TRBV5-1 to TRBJ2-1, with 9 nucleotides matching TRBD2. J lost 6 bases, V lost 7 bases, and 14 bases had no gene match. Germline V lookup: CDR1 SGHRS, CDR2 YFSETQ. The CDR3 contains 16 residues. The chain's CDR3 is CASGPQGAGGSNEQFF. The CDR3 coding sequence is TGCGCCAGCGGCCCTCAGGGAGCGGGAGGATCCAATGAGCAGTTCTTC.

This clone was detected many times. The J gene is TRBJ2-1, the V gene TRBV9; 7 positions agree with TRBD2. This CDR3 region has 16 residues. J was trimmed by 0 bases and V by 4 bases; bases with no gene match: 7. Germline loops: CDR1 SGDLS, CDR2 YYNGEE. CDR3 nucleotide sequence: TGTGCCAGCAGCCCCGGCGGGACTAACTCCTACAATGAGCAGTTCTTC. Encoded protein: CASSPGGTNSYNEQFF.

In its sample, this clone was seen many times. The genes are TRBV7-6 and TRBJ1-3; 7 nucleotides agree with TRBD1. This CDR3 contains 19 residues. The junction had 18 bases not matched to a gene; V was cut back by 6 bases and J by 1 base. Germline lookup yields CDR1 SGHVS and CDR2 FNYEAQ. The CDR3 here is CASRRGRKQGTDSGNTIYF. The CDR3 region has the DNA TGTGCCAGCAGGAGAGGTAGAAAACAGGGGACCGATTCTGGAAACACCATATATTTT.

In this sample, this clone turned up many times. V is TRBV18 and J is TRBJ2-1; D possibly corresponds to TRBD2 (6 bases). This CDR3 spans 12 amino acids. The ends were cut back, 3 bases at V and 8 bases at J, with 8 bases in the middle. Germline CDR1 is KGHSH and CDR2 is LQKENI. CDR3 sequence reads: CASSPGGHEQFF. CDR3 in DNA: TGTGCCAGCTCACCGGGAGGCCATGAGCAGTTCTTC. Combining the CDR3 with reference TRBV18 and TRBJ2-1 gives the whole variable domain NAGVMQNPRHLVRRRGQEARLRCSPMKGHSHVYWYRQLPEEGLKFMVYLQKENIIDESGMPKERFSAEFPKEGPSILRIQQVVRGDSAAYFCASSPGGHEQFFGPGTRLTVL.

Many counts were recorded for this clone. This chain links TRBV11-2 with TRBJ2-7, with TRBD1 as a possible D gene (7 bases). From germline, CDR1 is SGHAT and CDR2 FQNNGV. Trimming pared 1 base from V and 2 bases from J, leaving 12 bases between. The CDR3 runs 15 residues. The CDR3 nucleotides read TGTGCCAGCAGCTTAGTGGCAGGGGGGACCTACGAGCAGTACTTC. Translation: CASSLVAGGTYEQYF.

This clone has at least ten counts. CDR3 bases: TGTGCCAGTAGTACGGAGTCCTACGAGCAGTACTTC. This translates into CASSTESYEQYF. The V call is TRBV19, the J call TRBJ2-7; no clear D gene. In germline, CDR1 is LNHDA, CDR2 SQIVND (reference sequence). This CDR3 is 12 amino acids long. V was pared by 4 bases and J by 1 base, with 5 bases between.

In this sample, this clone turned up many times. This chain links TRBV11-1 with TRBJ2-5, with D tentatively TRBD2 (6 bases). Germline V CDR1 and CDR2: SGHAT, FQDESV (reference sequence). The CDR3 runs 16 residues. V lost 2 bases to trimming and J lost 4 bases, with 17 bases between them. Here the CDR3 reads CASSLSVAALSETQYF. CDR3 bases: TGTGCCAGCAGCTTATCTGTAGCGGCCTTATCAGAGACCCAGTACTTC.

There are many counts of this clone. This chain's CDR3 is CASSPGRTGPGYTF. CDR3 sequence (DNA): TGCGCCAGCAGCCCGGGCCGGACAGGGCCTGGCTACACCTTC. This sequence joins TRBV5-1 and TRBJ1-2; 8 nucleotides align to TRBD1. The CDR3 loop spans 14 amino acids. V shed 4 bases and J 7 bases; nucleotides not matched to a gene: 9. Germline values: CDR1 SGHRS, CDR2 YFSETQ.

This clone has at least ten counts. This chain connects TRBV7-9 to TRBJ2-6; 9 bases are a match to TRBD2. Germline V gives CDR1 SEHNR, CDR2 FQNEAQ (reference sequence). The V segment lost 5 bases and the J segment 3 bases; nucleotides outside the gene matches: 11. The CDR3 has 18 residues. CDR3 in DNA: TGTGCCAGCAGCCCGGGCGGCGGGAGGGCCTTTGGGGCCAACGTCCTGACTTTC. Protein sequence: CASSPGGGRAFGANVLTF.

This clone was counted ten times or more. The V call is TRBV11-3, the J call TRBJ1-1, with D unclear. Germline-derived CDR1 and CDR2 are SGHNT and YENEEA. Trimming cost V 5 bases and J 2 bases, with 9 bases left between them. The CDR3 spans 13 residues. The CDR3 region has the DNA TGTGCCAGCAGCCAACAGCAAAACACTGAAGCTTTCTTT. It specifies CASSQQQNTEAFF.

This clone showed up many times. V is TRBV19 and J is TRBJ2-2, with TRBD1 identical over 10 bases. Germline CDR1 and CDR2: LNHDA and SQIVND (reference sequence). The CDR3 spans 15 residues. Trimming at V came to 6 bases and at J to 4 bases, leaving 5 bases not matched to a gene. This CDR3 is CASRQGTGVTGELFF. The CDR3 bases are TGTGCCAGTAGGCAGGGGACAGGGGTCACCGGGGAGCTGTTTTTT.

The sample holds many counts of this clone. The rearrangement joins TRBV21-1 to TRBJ2-1; no check of the table's D call, TRBD2, against the DNA was made. TRBV21-1 constitutes a pseudogene. The CDR3 contains 16 residues. This CDR3 reads CASSKAERTSYNEQFF. The CDR3 region has the DNA TGTGCCAGCAGCAAAGCAGAGCGAACCTCCTACAATGAGCAGTTCTTC.

This clone was observed at least ten times. The J gene is TRBJ1-2, the V gene TRBV18; possible D gene TRBD1, 5 bases. The CDR3 contains 15 residues. Germline CDR1 and CDR2: KGHSH and LQKENI. With 2 bases removed from V and 2 bases from J, the gap between germline ends came to 12 bases. The CDR3 loop reads CASSPGRQLNYGYTF. The CDR3 DNA is TGTGCCAGCTCACCAGGGCGACAGCTCAACTATGGCTACACCTTC.

This clone was picked up many times. V usage is TRBV11-2 and J usage is TRBJ2-5; weak D call: TRBD2 (7 bases). Per the germline V gene, CDR1 is SGHAT and CDR2 is FQNNGV. The V end lost 6 bases, the J end lost 2 bases, and 19 bases lay between the germline ends. This CDR3 is built from 16 residues. CDR3 DNA sequence: TGTGCCAGCAGTTTCCAAGGGGGGAGGGCACAAGAGACCCAGTACTTC. This codes for CASSFQGGRAQETQYF.

This clone has at least ten counts. The chain links TRBV18 to TRBJ2-2, with a tentative D call TRBD1 (7 bases). The V gene's germline CDR1 is KGHSH and CDR2 LQKENI. The CDR3 runs to 16 residues. Trimming took 3 bases from V and 3 from J, leaving 14 bases between them. This CDR3 reads CASSPTGRIYTGELFF. The CDR3 region has the DNA TGTGCCAGCTCACCGACAGGGAGGATATACACCGGGGAGCTGTTTTTT.

This clone was seen ten or more times. CDR3 in DNA: TGTGCCAGCAGTGCGGGACTAGCGGGGTTCGGAAAGCAGTTCTTC. Amino acids: CASSAGLAGFGKQFF. The rearrangement links TRBV2 to TRBJ2-1; 13 positions agree with TRBD2. CDR1 is SNHLY, CDR2 FYNNEI, per germline. CDR3 size: 15 residues. The junction had 8 bases not matched to a gene; V was cut back by 4 bases and J by 11 bases.

This clone was seen repeatedly, ten times or more. V usage is TRBV5-6 and J usage is TRBJ1-4; a weak D match, TRBD1 (6 bases). Between the trimmed V and J ends, which lost 6 bases and 7 bases, there was a span of 16 bases. Germline loops: CDR1 SGHDT, CDR2 YYEEEE. This CDR3 comprises 14 residues. CDR3 sequence reads: CASTRLGAGEKLFF. The CDR3 nucleotides are TGTGCCAGCACCCGACTGGGGGCTGGTGAAAAACTGTTTTTT.

By share of the sample, this clone is medium-sized. For the CDR3, the DNA is TGTGCCAGCAGCGTTTTGGCGGGGGTTGGAGAAAAACTGTTTTTT. Amino acid sequence: CASSVLAGVGEKLFF. The chain carries TRBV9 and TRBJ1-4; TRBD1 is a possible D gene (5 bases). From germline, CDR1 is SGDLS and CDR2 YYNGEE. This CDR3 is built from 15 residues. V gave up 2 bases and J gave up 8 bases, with 16 bases separating them.

This clone was detected many times. The chain has TRBV12-5 and TRBJ2-2; 7 nucleotides line up with TRBD1. With V trimmed by 7 bases and J by 8 bases, 10 bases remained unmatched. The CDR3 consists of 14 residues. Per the germline V gene, CDR1 is LGHNT and CDR2 is FRNRAP. The CDR3 DNA reads as TGTGCTAGTGCCAAACACAGGGGTGAGGGGGAGCTGTTTTTT. Encoded protein: CASAKHRGEGELFF.

This clone was picked up many times. This chain uses TRBV4-1 with TRBJ2-3; 7 bases are shared with TRBD2. This CDR3 has 18 amino acids. Germline CDR1 is MGHRA and CDR2 is YSYEKL. J lost 2 bases, V lost 0 bases, and 11 bases had no gene match. CDR3 amino acids: CASSQESSSGVFTDTQYF. The CDR3 DNA reads as TGCGCCAGCAGCCAAGAGTCGTCGAGCGGGGTATTCACAGATACGCAGTATTTT.

This clone appeared a few times. This chain links TRBV2 with TRBJ2-1; 7 bases map to TRBD1. The CDR3 has 20 amino acids. CDR1 is SNHLY, CDR2 FYNNEI, per germline. V lost 4 bases to trimming and J lost 2 bases; unmatched junction nucleotides: 20. The CDR3 DNA is TGTGCCAGCAGTGGAACCTTGATTCACATGGACAGGCGAGCCTACAATGAGCAGTTCTTC. This sequence encodes CASSGTLIHMDRRAYNEQFF.

This clone came up many times. V is TRBV11-2 and J is TRBJ2-3; D gene unclear. Trimming pared 8 bases from V and 3 bases from J, leaving 9 bases between. Looked up from germline, CDR1 is SGHAT and CDR2 is FQNNGV. The CDR3 sequence is 12 residues long. This chain's CDR3 is CASAHFTDTQYF. The CDR3 DNA reads as TGTGCCAGCGCGCATTTTACAGATACGCAGTATTTT.

At least ten counts were recorded for this clone. CDR3 in DNA: TGTGCCAGCAGGCGACTAGCGGGGAGCTATGAGACCCAGTACTTC. Its translation is CASRRLAGSYETQYF. The J gene is TRBJ2-5, the V gene TRBV2; 11 bases line up with TRBD2. The V segment lost 6 bases and the J segment 5 bases; nucleotides outside the gene matches: 8. CDR1 and CDR2 from the germline V gene are SNHLY and FYNNEI. This CDR3 comprises 15 residues.

This clone showed up just a few times. This is likely an artifact of a read error, given a far larger clone one base away. Additional DNA sequences in this sample encode the identical CDR3. The chain carries TRBV2 and TRBJ2-7; 8 bases agree with TRBD1. The CDR3 spans 14 residues. The germline CDR1 and CDR2 sequences are SNHLY and FYNNEI. The DNA of the CDR3 is TGCGCCAGCAGTGTAACAGGGGGGAACTACGAGCAGTACTTC. This translates into CASSVTGGNYEQYF.

The chain combines TRBV5-6 with TRBJ1-6; the match to TRBD1 covers 7 bases. J gave up 0 bases and V 0 bases, and 3 bases lay outside the gene matches. Germline-derived CDR1 and CDR2 are SGHDT and YYEEEE. CDR3 length: 17 amino acids. CDR3 in amino acids: CASSLGTGNSYNSPLHF. The DNA for the CDR3 is TGTGCCAGCAGCTTGGGGACAGGAAACTCCTATAATTCACCCCTCCACTTT.

By sample fraction, this clone is medium-sized. This sequence joins TRBV19 and TRBJ1-1; D not resolved. The V and J ends lost 6 bases and 11 bases respectively, with 10 bases between them. The V gene's germline CDR1 is LNHDA and CDR2 SQIVND (reference sequence). There are 10 residues in the CDR3. CDR3 loop: CASRSQRAFF. The CDR3 region has the DNA TGTGCCAGTAGATCCCAGAGGGCTTTCTTT.

At least ten counts were recorded for this clone. V usage is TRBV7-9 and J usage is TRBJ1-2; 8 bases are shared with TRBD1. The CDR3 is 13 amino acids. Germline values: CDR1 SEHNR, CDR2 FQNEAQ (reference sequence). Trimming cost V 5 bases and J 8 bases; bases outside gene matches: 7. The CDR3 spells CASSPWTGSGYTF. For the CDR3, the DNA is TGTGCCAGCAGCCCATGGACAGGGAGCGGCTACACCTTC.

This clone was observed many times. The chain is built from TRBV19 and TRBJ2-1, with TRBD2 matching 10 bases. CDR3 size: 15 residues. The germline V gene has CDR1 LNHDA and CDR2 SQIVND (reference sequence). With V trimmed by 6 bases and J by 10 bases, 12 bases remained unmatched. This chain's CDR3 is CASRITSGISREQFF. CDR3 nucleotides: TGTGCCAGTAGGATAACTAGCGGGATCTCTCGGGAGCAGTTCTTC.

The table lists this clone with many counts. The rearrangement joins TRBV10-3 to TRBJ2-2; 14 bases fit TRBD2. Germline trimming cut 4 bases from V and 3 bases from J; bases unmatched to any gene: 16. Germline values: CDR1 ENHRY, CDR2 SYGVKD. The CDR3 spans 21 residues. CDR3 DNA sequence: TGTGCCATCAGTGGGGGCTTGACTAGCGGGAGGGCCGGAGCGTACACCGGGGAGCTGTTTTTT. Translation: CAISGGLTSGRAGAYTGELFF.

In this sample, this clone turned up many times. The rearrangement joins TRBV27 to TRBJ1-1; 11 nucleotides align to TRBD1. The CDR3 runs to 14 residues. Trimming took 10 bases from V and 5 from J; bases not matched to a gene: 9. Germline lookup yields CDR1 MNHEY and CDR2 SMNVEV (reference sequence). The CDR3 is CATSRTGGFTEAFF. In nucleotides, the CDR3 is TGTGCCACGAGCCGGACAGGGGGCTTTACTGAAGCTTTCTTT.